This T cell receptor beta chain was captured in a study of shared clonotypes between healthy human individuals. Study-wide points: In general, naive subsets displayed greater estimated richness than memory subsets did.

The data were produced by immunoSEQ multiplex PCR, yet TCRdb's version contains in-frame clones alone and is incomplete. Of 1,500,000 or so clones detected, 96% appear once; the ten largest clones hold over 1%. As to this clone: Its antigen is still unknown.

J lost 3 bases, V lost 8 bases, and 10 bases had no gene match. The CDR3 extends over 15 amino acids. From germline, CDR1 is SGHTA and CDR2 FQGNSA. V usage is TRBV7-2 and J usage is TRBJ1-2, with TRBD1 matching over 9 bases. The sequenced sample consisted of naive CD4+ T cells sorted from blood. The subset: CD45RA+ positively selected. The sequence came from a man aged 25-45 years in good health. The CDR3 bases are TGTGCCAGCTCGCGGGGACAGGGTGTGCACTATGGCTACACCTTC. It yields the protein CASSRGQGVHYGYTF.